This T cell receptor (beta chain) came from a study of T-cell reconstitution after alpha-beta-depleted transplantation in children. The CDR3 loop spans 14 amino acids. Germline V gene sequence: CDR1 SGHTA, CDR2 FQGNSA. V lost 5 bases and J 0 bases, leaving 10 bases between the germline ends. It was with unique molecular identifiers that the TCRbeta library was prepared. One entry per CDR3 protein, called by TCRdb with MiXCR from the PCR reads. Among around 530,000 distinct CDR3 sequences listed, roughly 33% were seen once. In this sample, this clonotype turned up a few times. The TCR comes from a human donor who donated a stem cell graft to a child with aplastic anemia. The rearrangement joins TRBV7-2 to TRBJ1-1; the D is unclear. The starting material was PBMCs from the stem cell graft donor, obtained from the stem cell graft. CDR3: CASSHEGMNTEAFF. The DNA for the CDR3 is TGTGCCAGCAGCCATGAAGGGATGAACACTGAAGCTTTCTTT. The full variable domain, its missing parts supplied by reference TRBV7-2 and TRBJ1-1, is GAGVSQSPSNKVTEKGKDVELRCDPISGHTALYWYRQSLGQGLEFLIYFQGNSAPDKSGLPSDRFSAERTGGSVSTLTIQRTQQEDSAVYLCASSHEGMNTEAFFGQGTRLTVV.